This entry is about one T cell receptor beta chain. Germline assignment: CDR1 MGHRA and CDR2 YSYEKL. This CDR3 spans 17 amino acids. Trimming took off 1 base at V and 5 bases at J, with 20 bases between the two ends. Seattle patients were enrolled during active infection and followed longitudinally. These data belong to a study of blood T cell repertoires in COVID-19. Profiling relied on immunoSEQ multiplex PCR, and the TCRdb table lists in-frame clones only, not all of them. The repertoire holds under 300,000 clones, around 90% seen once, with around 0.86% in the top ten. This clonotype originated in a young man with COVID-19, enrolled during active disease. This chain links TRBV4-1 with TRBJ1-2; no clear D. The sequencing sample was made of peripheral blood. The CDR3 DNA sequence: TGCGCCAGCAGCCAAGTATCTTTCCAGAGGCTGTGGTATGGCTACACCTTC. It encodes CASSQVSFQRLWYGYTF.